This entry features one T cell receptor beta chain sequence. The source of the sample is a study of control samples from healthy donors and cancer patients. Repertoires were generated with immunoSEQ multiplex PCR, while TCRdb's copy carries only in-frame clones and drops some. The table lists 98,000 or so clones, approximately 90% of them singletons, with around an eighth in the top ten. Germline CDR1 and CDR2: LGHDT and YNNKEL (reference sequence). The CDR3 is 16 residues long. Germline trimming cut 4 bases from V and 5 bases from J; bases unmatched to any gene: 10. The clonotype was recovered from a woman aged 70 to 79 in good health. The V call is TRBV3-1 (or the pseudogene TRBV3-2), the J call TRBJ1-4, with 7 bases identical to TRBD1. The sequenced material came from blood. In nucleotides, the CDR3 is TGTGCCAGCAGCCCCGGTGGGACAGCCAACAATGAAAAACTGTTTTTT. Translated: CASSPGGTANNEKLFF.